Sequencing of this TCR beta chain was carried out in a study of blood T cells in healthy people across ages. Points from the study as a whole: Per million T cells, TCR beta diversity dropped about linearly as age rose.

This clonotype was picked up one time. The antigen is unknown. The authors ran a second PCR of roughly 6 to 12 cycles using a sample-barcoded 5' primer and a J-beta primer mix. TCRdb recomputed calls from the 5' RACE reads with MiXCR, one row per CDR3 protein. The top ten clones hold about 22% of a sample with more than 650,000 distinct CDR3 sequences, approximately 22% of them seen once. V shed 4 bases, J shed 4 bases, and the junction held 8 bases outside the gene matches. The CDR3 runs 15 residues. Germline-derived CDR1 and CDR2 are MDHEN and SYDVKM. RNA extraction gave at least 5 micrograms of total RNA per sample.

The TCR originated in a man between 65 and 85 years old in good health. Material: blood. The V call is TRBV28, the J call TRBJ2-5; 8 bases agree with TRBD1. In DNA, the CDR3 is TGTGCCAGCAGTTCGAGGACAGGGATTGGAGAGACCCAGTACTTC. It specifies CASSSRTGIGETQYF. Full variable domain (missing parts from reference TRBV28 and TRBJ2-5): DVKVTQSSRYLVKRTGEKVFLECVQDMDHENMFWYRQDPGLGLRLIYFSYDVKMKEKGDIPEGYSVSREKKERFSLILESASTNQTSMYLCASSSRTGIGETQYFGPGTRLLVL.